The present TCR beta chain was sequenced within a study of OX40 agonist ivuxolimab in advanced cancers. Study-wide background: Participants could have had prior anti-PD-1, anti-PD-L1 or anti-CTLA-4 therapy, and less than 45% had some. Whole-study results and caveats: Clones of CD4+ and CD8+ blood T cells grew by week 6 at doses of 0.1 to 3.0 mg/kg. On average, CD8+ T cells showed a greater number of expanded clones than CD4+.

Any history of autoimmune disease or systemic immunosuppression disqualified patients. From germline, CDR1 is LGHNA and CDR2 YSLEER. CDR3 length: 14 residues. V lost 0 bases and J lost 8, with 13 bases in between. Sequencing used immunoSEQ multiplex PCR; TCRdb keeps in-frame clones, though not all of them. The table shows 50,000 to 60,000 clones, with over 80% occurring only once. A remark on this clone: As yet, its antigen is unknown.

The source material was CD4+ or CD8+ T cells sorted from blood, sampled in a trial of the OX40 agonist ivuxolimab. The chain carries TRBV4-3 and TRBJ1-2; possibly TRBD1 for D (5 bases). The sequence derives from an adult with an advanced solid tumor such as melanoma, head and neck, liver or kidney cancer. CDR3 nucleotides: TGCGCCAGCAGCCAAGAACGGGGGAGGGGAGGCTACACCTTC. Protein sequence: CASSQERGRGGYTF.